This T cell receptor beta chain originates from a study of blood T cell repertoires in COVID-19. Produced via immunoSEQ multiplex PCR; TCRdb's table is partial and in-frame only. The sample consists of approximately 280,000 clones, around 90% of them appearing once. Trimming removed 4 bases from V and 2 bases from J, with 21 bases in between. There are 17 residues in the CDR3. Germline CDR1 is SGHDT and CDR2 is YYEEEE. The TCR was taken from a woman in her thirties or forties who had recovered from COVID-19. The chain has TRBV5-6 and TRBJ2-5, with TRBD2 as a possible D gene (6 bases). The sequenced material came from PBMCs or T cells enriched from blood (not recorded which). CDR3 loop: CASSPGVRTRYQETQYF. The CDR3 DNA is TGTGCCAGCAGCCCGGGGGTTCGGACGAGGTATCAAGAGACCCAGTACTTC.